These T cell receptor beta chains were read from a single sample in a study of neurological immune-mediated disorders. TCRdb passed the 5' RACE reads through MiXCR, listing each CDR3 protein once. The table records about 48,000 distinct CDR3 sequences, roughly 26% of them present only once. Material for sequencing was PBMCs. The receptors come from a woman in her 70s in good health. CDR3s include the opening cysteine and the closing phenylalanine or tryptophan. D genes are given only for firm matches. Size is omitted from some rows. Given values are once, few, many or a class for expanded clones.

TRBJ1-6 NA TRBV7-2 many CASSLNGPRVNSPLHF TGTGCCAGCAGCTTAAATGGACCCAGGGTTAATTCACCCCTCCACTTT
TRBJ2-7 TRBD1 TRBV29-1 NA CSVEEGQGLSYEQYF TGCAGCGTTGAAGAGGGACAGGGGCTATCCTACGAGCAGTACTTC
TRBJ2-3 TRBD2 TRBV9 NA CASSVWTSGTDTQYF TGTGCCAGCAGCGTGTGGACTAGCGGCACAGATACGCAGTATTTT
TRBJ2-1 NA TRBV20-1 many CSARGRAGIVNEQFF TGCAGTGCTAGGGGCCGGGCAGGTATAGTCAATGAGCAGTTCTTC
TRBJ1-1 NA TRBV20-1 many CSARRQTNTEAFF TGCAGTGCTAGAAGACAGACGAACACTGAAGCTTTCTTT
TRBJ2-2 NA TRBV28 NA CASSLFSEDTGELFF TGTGCCAGCAGTTTATTTTCAGAGGACACCGGGGAGCTGTTTTTT
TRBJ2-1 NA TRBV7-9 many CASSSRRGTPGDEQFF TGTGCCAGCAGCTCTCGGAGGGGAACCCCCGGAGATGAGCAGTTCTTC
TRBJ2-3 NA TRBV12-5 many CASGFNLFGTDTQYF TGTGCTAGTGGTTTTAATCTCTTCGGCACAGATACGCAGTATTTT
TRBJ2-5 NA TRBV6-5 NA CASSYRGPRQETQYF TGTGCCAGCAGTTACCGTGGCCCCCGCCAAGAGACCCAGTACTTC
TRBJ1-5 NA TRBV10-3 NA CAISESSGVYQPQHF TGTGCCATCAGTGAGTCATCGGGGGTGTATCAGCCCCAGCATTTT
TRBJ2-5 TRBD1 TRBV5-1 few CASSWTGGWEETQYF TGCGCCAGCAGCTGGACAGGGGGCTGGGAAGAGACCCAGTACTTC